The clone carrying this T cell receptor beta chain was recorded many times. TCRdb called clones again from the PCR reads with MiXCR. Here the sample spans tens of thousands of clones, around 15% being singletons. Ahead of thyroid surgery, no patient had received treatment of any kind. These data are taken from a study of metastatic and nonmetastatic thyroid tumors. The overall study: Where malignant and benign thyroid patients were concerned, repertoires were compared across blood and tumor or nodule tissue.

This CDR3 is built from 16 residues. Germline V gene data show CDR1 as MDHEN and CDR2 as SYDVKM. V dropped 10 bases and J dropped 0 bases, with 16 bases sitting between them. The genes are TRBV28 and TRBJ2-6, with D perhaps TRBD1 or TRBD2 (5 bases each). Input material: blood. This TCR was recovered from a female donor with papillary thyroid cancer or a benign thyroid nodule (not recorded which). Some clones in this sample may be carry-over from other donors' samples. CDR3 protein: CATLTRGGSGANVLTF. CDR3 DNA: TGTGCCACCTTAACGAGGGGTGGCTCTGGGGCCAACGTCCTGACTTTC. The complete variable domain, with remaining parts taken from reference TRBV28 and TRBJ2-6, reads DVKVTQSSRYLVKRTGEKVFLECVQDMDHENMFWYRQDPGLGLRLIYFSYDVKMKEKGDIPEGYSVSREKKERFSLILESASTNQTSMYLCATLTRGGSGANVLTFGAGSRLTVL.